Included here is one T cell receptor beta chain sequence, with context. Its cognate antigen is unknown. Other DNA sequences in this sample translate to the same CDR3. The sample is drawn from a study of radiotherapy plus CTLA-4 blockade in lung cancer. Study at large: Objective responses were observed in around a sixth of patients, and disease control was achieved by over 30%.

Repertoires were generated with immunoSEQ multiplex PCR, while TCRdb's copy carries only in-frame clones and drops some. Of fewer than 65,000 clones listed, roughly 77% were seen once; the top ten hold less than 3%. The CDR3 is made up of 15 amino acids. The trim removed 3 bases at V and 1 base at J, leaving 5 bases unmatched. The V gene's germline CDR1 is LGHNA and CDR2 YSLEER. Points from the study as a whole: After radiotherapy and ipilimumab, tumor-derived clones expanded in peripheral blood. Response, reportedly, was best predicted by interferon-beta along with early blood T cell clone dynamics.

The chain employs TRBV4-3 and TRBJ1-1, with 7 bases that match TRBD1. This specimen consisted of peripheral blood, obtained from a patient treated with radiotherapy plus ipilimumab. The sequence was obtained from a human donor with non-small cell lung cancer whose response to radiotherapy plus ipilimumab could not be evaluated. The CDR3 bases are TGCGCCAGCAGCCAGACAGGGTCTCCGAACACTGAAGCTTTCTTT. It codes for CASSQTGSPNTEAFF.